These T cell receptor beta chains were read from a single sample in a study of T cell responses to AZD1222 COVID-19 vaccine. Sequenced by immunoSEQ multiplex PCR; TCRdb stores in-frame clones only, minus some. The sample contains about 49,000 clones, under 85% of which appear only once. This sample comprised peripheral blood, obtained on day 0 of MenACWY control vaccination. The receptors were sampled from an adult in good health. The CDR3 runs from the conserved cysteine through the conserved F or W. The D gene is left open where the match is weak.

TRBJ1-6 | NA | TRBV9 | CASSEGDYNSPLHF
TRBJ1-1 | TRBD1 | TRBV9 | CASSEPQGLYLYVTEAFF
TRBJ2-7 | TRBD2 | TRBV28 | CASSPPLLAGHGEQYF
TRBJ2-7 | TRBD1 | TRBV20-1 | CSASAQGFDEHYF
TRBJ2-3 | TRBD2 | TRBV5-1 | CASSSQLGLEIVDTQYF
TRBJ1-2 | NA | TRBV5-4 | CASSLDPGSWGYTF
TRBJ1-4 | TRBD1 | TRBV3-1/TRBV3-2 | CASSQNQGGEKLFF
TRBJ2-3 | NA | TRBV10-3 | CAISGDLADTQYF
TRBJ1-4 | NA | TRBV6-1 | CASSDKGGGDDEKLFF
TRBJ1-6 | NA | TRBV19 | CASTIRTDSPLHF
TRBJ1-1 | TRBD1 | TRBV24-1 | CATMTGGNTEAFF
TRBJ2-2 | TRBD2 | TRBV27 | CASMREWRTGELFF
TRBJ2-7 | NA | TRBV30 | CAWSSGNTYEQYF
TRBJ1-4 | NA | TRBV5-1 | CASSPWTSNEKLFF
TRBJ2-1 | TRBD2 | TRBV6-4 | CASSASSSGREQFF
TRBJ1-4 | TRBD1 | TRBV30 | CAWSGGGAGTNEKLFF
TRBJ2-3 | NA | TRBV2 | CASSVIADTQYF
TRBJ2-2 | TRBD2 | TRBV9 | CASSVGLAGGSGNTGELFF
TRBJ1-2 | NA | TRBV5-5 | CASSLVGAPSTF
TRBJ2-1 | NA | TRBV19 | CASTPRSRGSYNEQFF
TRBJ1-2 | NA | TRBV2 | CASSATVANYGYTF
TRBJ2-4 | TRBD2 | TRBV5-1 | CASSLLAGGSKNIQYF
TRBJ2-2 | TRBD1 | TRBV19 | CASRDRGPGELFF
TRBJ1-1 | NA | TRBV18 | CASSPHGNTEAFF
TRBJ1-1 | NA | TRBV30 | CAWSRTSNTEAFF
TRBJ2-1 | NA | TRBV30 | CACLETGIYEQFF
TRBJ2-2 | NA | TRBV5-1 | CASSLYRAVTGELFF